This entry lists 8 T cell receptor beta chains sequenced from one sample in a study of metastatic and nonmetastatic thyroid tumors. Every patient underwent thyroid surgery untreated. TCRdb re-processed the PCR reads through MiXCR. The sample includes tens of thousands of clones, 24% seen only once; the top ten take more than 12%. The source material was tumor tissue. These receptor sequences come from a female donor with papillary thyroid cancer or a benign thyroid nodule (not recorded which). Some clones in this sample may be carry-over from other donors' samples.

This clone was picked up many times. This chain uses TRBV4-3 with TRBJ1-1, with 7 bases lining up with TRBD1. The ends lost 0 bases at V and 7 bases at J; junction bases unmatched: 5. The CDR3 is 14 amino acids. From germline, CDR1 is LGHNA and CDR2 YSLEER. The DNA for the CDR3 is TGCGCCAGCAGCCAAGATGGTCGGACAGGTGAAGCTTTCTTT. This translates into CASSQDGRTGEAFF.

The V call is TRBV28, the J call TRBJ2-1; the match to TRBD2 covers 14 bases. With 7 bases clipped from V and 15 bases from J, the junction kept 14 bases outside the gene matches. In germline, CDR1 is MDHEN, CDR2 SYDVKM. This CDR3 has 15 residues. CDR3 residues: CASTPAGLAGGIGFF. The CDR3 region has the DNA TGTGCCAGCACCCCCGCCGGACTAGCGGGAGGCATAGGGTTCTTC.

The chain couples TRBV6-1 to TRBJ1-2, with D possibly matching TRBD1 (6 bases). From germline, CDR1 is MNHNS and CDR2 SASEGT. This CDR3 has 12 residues. The germline V and J ends were trimmed by 2 bases and 8 bases, with 9 bases remaining between them. This CDR3 reads CASSEMGGGYTF. The CDR3 region has the DNA TGTGCCAGCAGTGAAATGGGGGGCGGCTACACCTTC.

This clone was counted a few times. With a much larger clone just one base away, this may be a read error. This chain joins TRBV29-1 and TRBJ2-7, with D tentatively TRBD2 (5 bases). Per germline, CDR1 SQVTM and CDR2 ANQGSEA. CDR3 length: 14 amino acids. With 5 bases removed from V and 0 bases from J, the gap between germline ends came to 14 bases. The CDR3 coding sequence is TGCAGCGTTCAGGAGGACCCAATCTCCTACGAGCAGTACTTC. Translating it yields CSVQEDPISYEQYF.

CDR3 in amino acids: CATTPGQGVQPQHF. The CDR3 DNA reads as TGTGCCACCACCCCCGGTCAGGGGGTCCAGCCCCAGCATTTT. V gene TRBV19 combines with J gene TRBJ1-5; 7 bases are shared with TRBD1. J gave up 7 bases and V 10 bases, and 13 bases lay outside the gene matches. CDR1 is LNHDA, CDR2 SQIVND, per germline (reference sequence). This CDR3 spans 14 amino acids.

With regard to this clone: At one of its ends the junction is not consistent with the germline gene, which may arise from a read error. This rearrangement joins TRBV5-1 to TRBJ2-7; 9 bases match TRBD1. This CDR3 region has 14 residues. Germline CDR1 is SGHRS and CDR2 is YFSETQ. CDR3 amino acids: CASIGDRGVDEQYF. The DNA for the CDR3 is TGTGCCAGCATCGGAGACAGGGGGGTGGACGAGCAGTACTTC.

This clone was picked up many times. The chain employs TRBV24-1 and TRBJ2-1; TRBD1 matches 11 bases. Looked up from germline, CDR1 is KGHDR and CDR2 is SFDVKD. The V gene end was trimmed by 3 bases and the J gene end by 1 base; junction bases not matched to a gene: 4. CDR3 length: 17 residues. CDR3 residues: CATSDGGQGVSYNEQFF. DNA for the CDR3: TGTGCCACCAGTGATGGGGGACAGGGGGTTTCCTACAATGAGCAGTTCTTC.

This clone occurred many times. A much larger clone sits a single nucleotide away, making a read error possible. Other DNA variants within this sample encode the same CDR3. This rearrangement joins TRBV20-1 to TRBJ1-1; D uncertain. Trimming took off 3 bases at V and 5 bases at J, with 10 bases between the two ends. Germline CDR1 reads DFQATT; CDR2 reads SNEGSKA (reference sequence). The length of the CDR3 is 12 residues. CDR3 region: CSARDLATEAFF. The CDR3 coding sequence is TGCAGTGCTAGGGATCTTGCGACTGAAGCTTTCTTT.